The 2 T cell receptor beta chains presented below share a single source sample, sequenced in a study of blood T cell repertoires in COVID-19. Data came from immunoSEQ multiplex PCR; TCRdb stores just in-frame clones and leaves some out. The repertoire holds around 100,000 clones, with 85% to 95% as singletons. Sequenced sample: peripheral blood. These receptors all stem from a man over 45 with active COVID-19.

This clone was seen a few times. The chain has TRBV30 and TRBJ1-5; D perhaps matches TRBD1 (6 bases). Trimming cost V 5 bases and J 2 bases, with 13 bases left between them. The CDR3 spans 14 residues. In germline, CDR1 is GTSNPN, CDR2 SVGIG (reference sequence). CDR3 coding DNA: TGTGCCTGGGGCCGGGGGGGCGGCAATCAGCCCCAGCATTTT. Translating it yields CAWGRGGGNQPQHF.

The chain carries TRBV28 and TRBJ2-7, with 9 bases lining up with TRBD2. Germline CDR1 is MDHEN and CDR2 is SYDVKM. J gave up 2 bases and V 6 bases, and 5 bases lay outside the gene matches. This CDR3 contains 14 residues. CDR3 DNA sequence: TGTGCCAGCAGCAGGACTAGCGCGGCCTACGAGCAGTACTTC. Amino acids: CASSRTSAAYEQYF. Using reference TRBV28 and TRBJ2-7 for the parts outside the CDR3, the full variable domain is DVKVTQSSRYLVKRTGEKVFLECVQDMDHENMFWYRQDPGLGLRLIYFSYDVKMKEKGDIPEGYSVSREKKERFSLILESASTNQTSMYLCASSRTSAAYEQYFGPGTRLTVT.